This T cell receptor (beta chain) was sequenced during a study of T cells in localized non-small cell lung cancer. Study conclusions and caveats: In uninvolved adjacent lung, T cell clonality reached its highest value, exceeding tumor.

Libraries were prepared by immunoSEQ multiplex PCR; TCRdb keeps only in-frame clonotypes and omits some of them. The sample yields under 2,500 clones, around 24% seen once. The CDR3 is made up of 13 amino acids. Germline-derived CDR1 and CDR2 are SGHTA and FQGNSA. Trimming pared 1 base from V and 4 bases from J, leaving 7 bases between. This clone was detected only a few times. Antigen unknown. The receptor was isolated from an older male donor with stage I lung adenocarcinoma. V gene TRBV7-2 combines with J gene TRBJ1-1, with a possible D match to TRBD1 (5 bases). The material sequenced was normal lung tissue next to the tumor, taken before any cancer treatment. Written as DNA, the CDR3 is TGTGCCAGCAGCTTAGTCCAGGGCACTGAAGCTTTCTTT. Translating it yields CASSLVQGTEAFF. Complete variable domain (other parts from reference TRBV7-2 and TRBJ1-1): GAGVSQSPSNKVTEKGKDVELRCDPISGHTALYWYRQSLGQGLEFLIYFQGNSAPDKSGLPSDRFSAERTGGSVSTLTIQRTQQEDSAVYLCASSLVQGTEAFFGQGTRLTVV.